This note documents a single T cell receptor beta chain sequence. As yet, its antigen is unknown. The sample belongs to a study of cytomegalovirus exposure and HLA in healthy donors. It was with 60 Vbeta and 13 Jbeta primers that the PCR ran. Measured with immunoSEQ multiplex PCR; TCRdb has only the in-frame clones, and not every one. The sample yields fewer than 200,000 clones, 81% seen once. Broader study findings: Later genetic work tied a missense DCLRE1C variant to beta-chain V and J trimming. Indistinguishability led to the exclusion of some V segments, TRBV6-2 and TRBV6-3 included. An analysis that came later showed most CMV-associated TCR beta chains appearing HLA-restricted. Many donors shared some public TCRs, even though most TCR sequences were rare.

The CDR3 contains 15 residues. Germline CDR1 reads SGHAT; CDR2 reads FQNNGV. Trimming stripped 3 bases from V and 7 bases from J, with 18 bases between. Sequenced material: PBMCs. The source of this sequence is a woman aged 25 to 45 in good health and CMV-seronegative. V is TRBV11-2 and J is TRBJ1-1; D uncertain. CDR3 bases: TGTGCCAGCAGCTTCTCGTCCGGGGAAAAAAGTGAAGCTTTCTTT. Its translation: CASSFSSGEKSEAFF.